This T cell receptor (beta chain) emerged from a study of early T cells in non-severe SARS-CoV-2 infection. Study in general: The sequenced material was bulk RNA from unsorted whole blood, and its chains were unpaired.

Unique molecular identifiers tagged individual cDNA molecules. TCRdb called the 5' RACE reads again in MiXCR, with one record for every CDR3 protein. The table includes tens of thousands of distinct CDR3 sequences, roughly 8.2% detected once. Germline V gene lookup returns CDR1 LGHDT and CDR2 YNNKEL (reference sequence). The CDR3 contains 13 residues. V was pared by 6 bases and J by 1 base, with 8 bases between. This clonotype originated in an adult who was a healthcare worker with PCR-confirmed SARS-CoV-2 infection or an uninfected control (not recorded which). Sequencing was performed on whole blood, taken at baseline. The V call is TRBV3-1, the J call TRBJ2-3; D gene unclear. DNA for the CDR3: TGTGCCAGCAGAAGAAAGGGCACAGATACGCAGTATTTT. It codes for CASRRKGTDTQYF.